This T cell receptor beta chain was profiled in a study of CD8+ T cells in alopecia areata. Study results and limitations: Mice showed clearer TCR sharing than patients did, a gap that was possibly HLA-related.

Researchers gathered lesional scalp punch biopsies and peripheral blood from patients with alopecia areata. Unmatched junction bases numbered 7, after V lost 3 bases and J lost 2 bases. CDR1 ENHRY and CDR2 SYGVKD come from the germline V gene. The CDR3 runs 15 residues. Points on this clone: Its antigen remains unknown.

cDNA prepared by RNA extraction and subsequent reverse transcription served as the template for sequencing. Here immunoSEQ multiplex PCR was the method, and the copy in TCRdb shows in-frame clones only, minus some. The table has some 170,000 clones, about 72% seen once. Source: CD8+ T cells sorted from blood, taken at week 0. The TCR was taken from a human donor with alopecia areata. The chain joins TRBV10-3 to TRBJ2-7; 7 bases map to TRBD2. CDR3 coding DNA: TGTGCCATCAGTGAACGGGGGGTCGGAACCTACGAGCAGTACTTC. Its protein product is CAISERGVGTYEQYF.